This T cell receptor beta chain stems from a study of identical twins (dated by TCRdb to 2015 to 2016). For the wider study: To test whether fetal clonotypes persist, the study used deep sequencing on TCR alpha and beta repertoires from monozygotic twins, unrelated adults of various ages, and cord blood. To rule out contamination, replicate twin experiments were performed at different times with different library preparation protocols. What the authors observed across the whole study: In beta out-of-frame sequences, excess twin sharing was weaker, because having fewer shared sequences lowered the signal-to-noise ratio. Abundant cord blood beta clonotypes had fewer insertions, young adult naive repertoires showed a similar but weaker trend, and memory repertoires showed no such trend. Compared with coincidental sharing between unrelated individuals, out-of-frame TCR alpha sequences shared between twins showed an excess of sequences with low generation probability. Recombination models systematically underestimated out-of-frame TCR alpha sharing in monozygotic twins but agreed with sharing between unrelated individuals. Zero-insertion analyses could be partly confounded by invariant T cells such as MAIT and iNKT, though diverse VJ usage argued against such confounding for most clonotypes. Because the same donors could not be followed over many years, the conclusions relied on cross-sectional statistical analysis.

This clonotype has ten or more counts. Its antigen is currently not known. No per-base quality is available; no much larger clone lies one base away. Library creation used 5' RACE. The sample was run on an Illumina HiSeq 2000. Template switching added a universal primer binding site, and the final cDNA carried a unique molecular identifier that allowed TCR cDNA molecules to be counted accurately. Specific primers in the conserved constant-segment region were used to synthesize first-strand cDNA for the TCR alpha and beta chains. To control for contamination, every cDNA library carried two barcodes: a SMART-Mk sample barcode plus Illumina barcodes. TruSeq adapter sequences and Illumina sample barcodes were added in two successive PCR steps. Sequencing of the TCR alpha and beta cDNA libraries was done on the Illumina HiSeq platform using custom primers. In the original analysis: Raw reads were processed with MiGEC to extract unique molecular identifiers, and MiXCR was used to determine CDR3 positions. For each individual, recombination models were inferred using an EM algorithm with the repgenHMM and IGoR tools. The analysis of shared clonotypes was done with the tcR package in R, with sharing normalized by the product of cloneset sizes. To study raw recombination without the effects of thymic and clonal selection, out-of-frame nonproductive sequences were analyzed. TCRdb cleaned the public reads at Q25 with fastp, built clones with MiXCR and kept in-frame beta chains. Each CDR3 protein appears once, grouped with its most common genes and DNA. The V and J calls shown here were made by TCRdb, not taken from the authors' results. The sample table records under 800,000 distinct CDR3 sequences; about 20% of these occur just once. Around 4.4% of the sample goes to the ten largest clones.

Only healthy Caucasian donors were included. The twin cohort consisted of three pairs of female monozygotic twins, all aged roughly 18 to 30 years. The RNA used for TCR libraries was isolated from peripheral blood mononuclear cells. V and J are truncated by 4 bases and 5 bases respectively, leaving an intervening sequence of 20 bases. Inclusive of the bounding cysteine and phenylalanine, the CDR3 is 16 residues long. The retained sequence is limited to the CDR3, 48 bases, with the frame set at the first base. These data were also reused for a study on T cells expressing NK-cell markers. According to the second study: Three sorted T-cell subsets (CD3+CD56+NKG2C+, CD3+CD56+NKG2C- and CD3+CD56-NKG2C+) from several donors had their TCR beta-chain repertoires profiled. Of the eight sequenced donors, seven were found to be HCMV-seropositive and one was found to be HCMV-seronegative. In several experiments an anti-gammadeltaTCR antibody was added to restrict sorting to alphabetaTCR-expressing T cells. In roughly 6 donors, the dominant CD3+CD56+NKG2C+ clonotypes were found to rank among the top 10 CD8+ clonotypes and to make up roughly 1.0-7.0% of CD8+ T cells. Those dominant clonotypes were again the most abundant among CD3+CD56-NKG2C+ cells in a few donors, at about 28.3-60.1%. Whether the expanded NKG2C-expressing T cell clones were specific for HCMV antigens was left unclear. The eight sequenced donors were randomly selected healthy volunteers, three men and five women. HCMV-specific IgG was detected in serum with a commercial ELISA kit to determine HCMV serostatus. Bulk peripheral blood T-cell repertoires were additionally sequenced from unsorted PBMC for six donors. MIGEC handled demultiplexing of the reads and grouping by UMI, while MiTCR was used to assemble and quantify clonotypes. To exclude erroneous sequences, only TCR cDNA sequences supported by at least two reads were retained. The tcR package was used for downstream repertoire analysis, and clonotypes were matched across fractions by CDR3 nucleotide sequence plus V segment. Antigen specificity was annotated against VDJdb with VDJmatch, allowing one amino acid substitution in CDR3.

The clonotype was recovered from a woman between 18 and 29 years old in good health. The specimen was PBMCs. The sequence links TRBV12-3 or TRBV12-4 to TRBJ1-1; the D gene is perhaps TRBD1, from 6 matching bases. The nucleotides are TGTGCCAGCAGTTCCGGGCAGGGGATAGGCCGGACTGAAGCTTTCTTT. Its protein reads: CASSSGQGIGRTEAFF.